The 31 T cell receptor beta chains in this list originate from one sample, sequenced in a study of cytomegalovirus exposure and HLA in healthy donors. Both 60 Vbeta primers and 13 Jbeta primers went into the PCR. Generated by immunoSEQ multiplex PCR, the TCRdb table keeps only in-frame clones and is missing some. The sample comprises approximately 140,000 clones, around 72% of which are singletons, and roughly 14% rests with the top ten. Sequencing input: PBMCs. Source of these receptors: a human donor in good health.

The gene calls are TRBV27 and TRBJ2-2; 9 bases match TRBD2. Germline CDR1 MNHEY, CDR2 SMNVEV (reference sequence). The CDR3 loop spans 15 amino acids. Trimming cost V 3 bases and J 7 bases; bases outside gene matches: 6. DNA for the CDR3: TGTGCCAGCAGTTTTACGGGCGGGGGGGTCGGGGAGCTGTTTTTT. Its protein product is CASSFTGGGVGELFF.

This clone was recorded once. The chain has TRBV25-1 and TRBJ2-1; 11 bases are shared with TRBD2. CDR1 is MGHDK, CDR2 SYGVNS, per germline. The J segment lost 5 bases and the V segment lost 2 bases, leaving 5 bases of the junction unmatched. This CDR3 is 16 amino acids long. The CDR3 spells CASSESGLAGHNEQFF. In DNA form, the CDR3 reads TGTGCCAGCAGTGAAAGTGGACTAGCGGGCCACAATGAGCAGTTCTTC. Filled out from reference TRBV25-1 and TRBJ2-1, the complete variable domain reads EADIYQTPRYLVIGTGKKITLECSQTMGHDKMYWYQQDPGMELHLIHYSYGVNSTEKGDLSSESTVSRIRTEHFPLTLESARPSHTSQYLCASSESGLAGHNEQFFGPGTRLTVL.

The chain joins TRBV10-3 to TRBJ2-3, with 11 bases matching TRBD2. Germline assignment: CDR1 ENHRY and CDR2 SYGVKD. V trimming: 2 bases; J trimming: 4 bases; junction bases outside the gene matches: 2. The CDR3 is 15 amino acids. CDR3 loop: CAISETSGSADTQYF. The CDR3 region has the DNA TGTGCCATCAGTGAGACTAGCGGGAGTGCAGATACGCAGTATTTT.

The rearrangement joins TRBV2 to TRBJ2-7, with D tentatively TRBD1 (5 bases). The CDR3 extends over 12 amino acids. Germline assignment: CDR1 SNHLY and CDR2 FYNNEI. Trimming took 3 bases from V and 3 from J, leaving 6 bases between them. The CDR3 is CASSDRDYEQYF. CDR3 coding DNA: TGTGCCAGCAGTGACAGGGACTACGAGCAGTACTTC.

The chain employs TRBV2 and TRBJ2-7; the match to TRBD2 covers 7 bases. The CDR3 is 14 residues long. J was trimmed by 5 bases and V by 8 bases; bases with no gene match: 12. Germline loops: CDR1 SNHLY, CDR2 FYNNEI. Here the CDR3 DNA reads TGTGCCAGCCGATGGACTAGTGGGAGCCACGAGCAGTACTTC. This sequence encodes CASRWTSGSHEQYF.

The rearrangement joins TRBV6-6 to TRBJ2-4, with 10 bases that match TRBD2. V gave up 0 bases and J gave up 8 bases; unmatched junction bases: 7. Germline CDR1 MNHNY, CDR2 SVGAGI (reference sequence). CDR3 size: 16 residues. Here the CDR3 DNA reads TGTGCCAGCAGTTACTCGGCTAGCGGGGGTCTGGACATTCAGTACTTC. Amino acid sequence: CASSYSASGGLDIQYF.

V is TRBV28 and J is TRBJ1-6, with a weak D call TRBD1 (6 bases). Germline V lookup: CDR1 MDHEN, CDR2 SYDVKM. The CDR3 is made up of 12 amino acids. Trimming removed 6 bases from V and 11 bases from J, with 11 bases in between. The CDR3 nucleotides are TGTGCCAGCAGCGTAGACAGGACACCCCTCCACTTT. This encodes CASSVDRTPLHF.

V gene TRBV29-1 combines with J gene TRBJ1-1; 9 bases align to TRBD1. Unmatched junction bases numbered 6, after V lost 8 bases and J lost 5 bases. Germline assignment: CDR1 SQVTM and CDR2 ANQGSEA. The CDR3 contains 12 residues. The CDR3 region is CSTRTGATEAFF. The CDR3 region has the DNA TGCAGCACAAGGACAGGGGCGACTGAAGCTTTCTTT.

The chain recombines TRBV6-6 with TRBJ1-1; D gene ambiguous. This CDR3 is 14 amino acids long. Germline CDR1 reads MNHNY; CDR2 reads SVGAGI (reference sequence). The V end was cut by 0 bases, the J end by 1 base, with 6 bases between. CDR3 sequence: CASSYSFSNTEAFF. As DNA, the CDR3 is TGTGCCAGCAGTTACTCATTCTCGAACACTGAAGCTTTCTTT.

This clone was observed a handful of times. CDR3 coding DNA: TGTGCCAGCAGCTACGGGACAGGGCCAGTTACGAACACCGGGGAGCTGTTTTTT. Encoded protein: CASSYGTGPVTNTGELFF. The chain is built from TRBV9 and TRBJ2-2; 9 nucleotides align to TRBD1. This CDR3 is 18 amino acids long. After removal of 4 bases from V and 0 bases from J, the junction contained 10 bases not matched to a gene. CDR1 SGDLS and CDR2 YYNGEE come from the germline V gene.

This clone appeared once. The rearrangement links TRBV14 to TRBJ2-3; 7 bases agree with TRBD2. CDR3 length: 17 residues. Germline CDR1 SGHDN, CDR2 FVKESK. V gave up 0 bases and J gave up 2 bases; unmatched junction bases: 8. The CDR3 DNA reads as TGTGCCAGCAGCCAAGACGTGGCTAGCGGCTACACAGATACGCAGTATTTT. It is translated as CASSQDVASGYTDTQYF. The full variable domain, in which reference TRBV14 and TRBJ2-3 provide the parts outside the CDR3, is EAGVTQFPSHSVIEKGQTVTLRCDPISGHDNLYWYRRVMGKEIKFLLHFVKESKQDESGMPNNRFLAERTGGTYSTLKVQPAELEDSGVYFCASSQDVASGYTDTQYFGPGTRLTVL.

The V gene is TRBV27, the J gene TRBJ2-3, with TRBD2 matching 10 bases. From germline, CDR1 is MNHEY and CDR2 SMNVEV (reference sequence). V lost 4 bases and J lost 1; bases outside the gene matches: 2. This CDR3 comprises 15 residues. The CDR3 DNA is TGTGCCAGCAGTTCCGGGACTAGCGGCACAGATACGCAGTATTTT. It encodes CASSSGTSGTDTQYF.

The V call is TRBV15, the J call TRBJ2-1, with D tentatively TRBD1 (6 bases). The CDR3 has 14 amino acids. The germline CDR1 and CDR2 sequences are LNHNV and YYDKDF (reference sequence). V lost 0 bases to trimming and J lost 7 bases, with 10 bases between them. CDR3 protein: CATSRDLDRNEQFF. The CDR3 coding sequence is TGTGCCACCAGCAGAGATTTGGACAGAAATGAGCAGTTCTTC.

This clone appeared a few times. The chain links TRBV28 to TRBJ2-7, with D possibly matching TRBD1 (6 bases). There are 15 residues in the CDR3. The V gene lost 5 bases and the J gene lost 3 bases, with 17 bases spanning the gap. Per germline, CDR1 MDHEN and CDR2 SYDVKM. CDR3 DNA: TGTGCCAGCAGTAACAGACCGGGACACAACTACGAGCAGTACTTC. Translated: CASSNRPGHNYEQYF.

In its sample, this clone was seen a few times. The V call is TRBV27, the J call TRBJ2-7, with 7 bases aligning to TRBD2. The CDR3 has 14 amino acids. The ends lost 3 bases at V and 5 bases at J; junction bases unmatched: 7. Germline V gene sequence: CDR1 MNHEY, CDR2 SMNVEV (reference sequence). In DNA, the CDR3 is TGTGCCAGCAGTTTGGGGGGGAGGATCCACGAGCAGTACTTC. It yields the protein CASSLGGRIHEQYF.

This clone was observed a few times. The rearrangement joins TRBV14 to TRBJ2-2, with a possible D match to TRBD2 (6 bases). The CDR3 is 13 amino acids. Trimming cost V 6 bases and J 2 bases, with 7 bases left between them. The germline CDR1 and CDR2 sequences are SGHDN and FVKESK. CDR3 sequence reads: CASRGTNTGELFF. The CDR3 bases are TGTGCCAGCAGGGGGACTAACACCGGGGAGCTGTTTTTT.

The rearrangement joins TRBV19 to TRBJ2-3; TRBD2 matches at 7 bases. This CDR3 has 15 amino acids. In germline, CDR1 is LNHDA, CDR2 SQIVND (reference sequence). The trim removed 10 bases at V and 1 base at J, leaving 11 bases unmatched. CDR3 coding DNA: TGTGCCACCCTGAAGAGGGCGGGAGGCACAGATACGCAGTATTTT. Translation: CATLKRAGGTDTQYF.

Worth noting for this clone: A read error may produce the germline difference seen at one junction end. This chain connects TRBV7-9 to TRBJ2-7; possible D gene TRBD1, 6 bases. The CDR3 has 12 residues. The germline CDR1 and CDR2 sequences are SEHNR and FQNEAQ (reference sequence). The CDR3 reads CSSSYPGAEQYF. CDR3 nucleotide sequence: TGTTCCAGCAGCTATCCAGGGGCCGAGCAGTACTTC.

This clone was counted a few times. This chain connects TRBV13 to TRBJ2-5; D is unresolved. The assigned J gene may be wrong: the sequence end matches TRBJ2-7 better. CDR1 is PRHDT, CDR2 FYEKMQ, per germline (reference sequence). The CDR3 loop spans 12 amino acids. The CDR3 DNA is TGTGCCAGCAGCTTGGCCAACTACGAGCAGTACTTC. Encoded protein: CASSLANYEQYF.

This clone is a singleton in its sample. The V and J genes are TRBV13 and TRBJ2-5, with 9 nucleotides matching TRBD1. The CDR3 is 14 amino acids. After removal of 4 bases from V and 5 bases from J, the junction contained 5 bases not matched to a gene. CDR1 is PRHDT and CDR2 is FYEKMQ in the germline V gene (reference sequence). CDR3 DNA: TGTGCCAGCAGCTCTGGACAGGGGTGGGAGACCCAGTACTTC. This codes for CASSSGQGWETQYF.

The chain links TRBV5-1 to TRBJ1-3; TRBD1 is a possible D gene (5 bases). V was cut by 4 bases and J by 2 bases, with 13 bases left in between. From germline, CDR1 is SGHRS and CDR2 YFSETQ. The CDR3 spans 15 residues. CDR3 protein: CASSPGVMTGNTIYF. Here the CDR3 DNA reads TGCGCCAGCAGCCCGGGGGTCATGACTGGAAACACCATATATTTT.

V gene TRBV11-2 combines with J gene TRBJ2-2; 11 nucleotides agree with TRBD2. Germline values: CDR1 SGHAT, CDR2 FQNNGV. CDR3 size: 15 residues. Unmatched junction bases numbered 2, after V lost 5 bases and J lost 3 bases. The CDR3 DNA reads as TGTGCCAGCAGCCTTAGCGGGAGGGACACCGGGGAGCTGTTTTTT. Its translation: CASSLSGRDTGELFF.

This chain's CDR3 is CASSLEPFSNQPQHF. CDR3 bases: TGCGCCAGCAGCTTAGAGCCCTTTAGCAATCAGCCCCAGCATTTT. V and J are TRBV4-1 and TRBJ1-5; no clear D. Per germline, CDR1 MGHRA and CDR2 YSYEKL. This CDR3 region has 15 residues. Trimming stripped 5 bases from V and 0 bases from J, with 11 bases between.

The chain uses TRBV4-2 and TRBJ1-1, with 12 bases aligning to TRBD1. V lost 3 bases, J lost 4 bases, and 3 bases stayed unmatched. This CDR3 has 15 residues. CDR1 and CDR2 (germline): LGHNA, YNFKEQ. CDR3 loop: CASSQGGQGATEAFF. CDR3 DNA sequence: TGTGCCAGCAGCCAGGGGGGACAGGGGGCCACTGAAGCTTTCTTT.

This rearrangement joins TRBV4-2 to TRBJ2-1; 9 positions match TRBD2. The CDR3 length is 17 residues. The germline gives CDR1 LGHNA, CDR2 YNFKEQ. V was clipped by 0 bases and J by 6 bases; unmatched bases: 9. The chain's CDR3 is CASSQEGELAGPNEQFF. Here the CDR3 DNA reads TGTGCCAGCAGCCAAGAGGGGGAACTAGCGGGCCCCAATGAGCAGTTCTTC.

The rearrangement links TRBV21-1 to TRBJ2-7; no DNA check was done on the table's D call, TRBD1. TRBV21-1 is given as a pseudogene. The CDR3 covers 13 residues. Here the CDR3 DNA reads TGTGCCAGGGTACAGGGGCACTCCTACGAGCAGTACTTC. This encodes CARVQGHSYEQYF.

The J gene is TRBJ1-1, the V gene TRBV5-6; TRBD1 might be the D (5 bases). From germline, CDR1 is SGHDT and CDR2 YYEEEE. The CDR3 covers 13 residues. Trimming removed 4 bases at V and 1 base at J, with 8 bases between. This CDR3 reads CASSTGQNTEAFF. The CDR3 coding sequence is TGTGCCAGCAGCACTGGACAGAACACTGAAGCTTTCTTT. The complete variable domain, with remaining parts taken from reference TRBV5-6 and TRBJ1-1, reads DAGVTQSPTHLIKTRGQQVTLRCSPKSGHDTVSWYQQALGQGPQFIFQYYEEEERQRGNFPDRFSGHQFPNYSSELNVNALLLGDSALYLCASSTGQNTEAFFGQGTRLTVV.

The chain employs TRBV6-1 and TRBJ1-1; 10 nucleotides align to TRBD1. Per the germline V gene, CDR1 is MNHNS and CDR2 is SASEGT. CDR3 length equals 14 residues. J was trimmed by 5 bases and V by 7 bases; bases with no gene match: 7. CDR3 in amino acids: CASILDRGGTEAFF. CDR3 DNA: TGTGCCAGCATATTGGACAGGGGGGGGACTGAAGCTTTCTTT.

The chain carries TRBV6-4 and TRBJ2-1; TRBD2 aligns across 7 bases. Per germline, CDR1 MRHNA and CDR2 SNTAGT. The CDR3 runs 15 residues. The trim removed 3 bases at V and 5 bases at J, leaving 7 bases unmatched. Here the CDR3 reads CASSDLGLLNNEQFF. In nucleotides, the CDR3 is TGTGCCAGCAGTGATTTGGGACTACTAAACAATGAGCAGTTCTTC.

This chain links TRBV7-6 with TRBJ2-3; 14 nucleotides agree with TRBD2. The CDR3 loop spans 17 amino acids. V lost 2 bases to trimming and J lost 1 base; unmatched junction nucleotides: 2. From germline, CDR1 is SGHVS and CDR2 FNYEAQ. The CDR3 nucleotides read TGTGCCAGCAGCTTAAGGGGACTAGCGGGGGGCACAGATACGCAGTATTTT. This translates into CASSLRGLAGGTDTQYF.

The sample holds a few counts of this clone. The chain uses TRBV29-1 and TRBJ2-1; TRBD2 is a possible D gene (6 bases). Trimming took off 6 bases at V and 7 bases at J, with 19 bases between the two ends. This CDR3 spans 14 amino acids. Germline loops: CDR1 SQVTM, CDR2 ANQGSEA. CDR3 coding DNA: TGCAGCGTCTCAAATCGGCTAGCGTTAAATGAGCAGTTCTTC. Its translation: CSVSNRLALNEQFF.